A single sample is the source of the 27 T cell receptor beta chains below, sequenced in a study of T cells in localized non-small cell lung cancer (TCRdb year 2020). The method was the immunoSEQ multiplex PCR assay. TCRdb limited this immuneACCESS table to in-frame rearrangements with V and J called. A share of clones is missing; checked studies link under half to unresolved V genes, and the rest is unexplained. The sample table contains 29,000 or so clones; only one count was recorded for around nine tenths of them. Under 15% of the sample goes to the ten largest clones. Sequences were derived from peripheral blood, sampled before any cancer treatment. The source is a female donor of 60 years or more with stage III squamous cell lung carcinoma.

This clone was counted only a few times. The V call is TRBV19, the J call TRBJ1-1, with 8 bases matching TRBD1. The CDR3 runs to 14 residues. Losses at the gene ends were 3 bases for V and 6 bases for J; bases not matched to a gene: 6. Germline values: CDR1 LNHDA, CDR2 SQIVND (reference sequence). The CDR3 bases are TGTGCCAGTAGTATTGGACAGGGTTATGCTGAAGCTTTCTTT. Its translation: CASSIGQGYAEAFF.

The gene calls are TRBV28 and TRBJ1-1; possibly TRBD1 for D (5 bases). Per the germline V gene, CDR1 is MDHEN and CDR2 is SYDVKM. The CDR3 is made up of 15 amino acids. The V end lost 1 base, the J end lost 5 bases, and 14 bases lay between the germline ends. The chain's CDR3 is CASSLLGRVGTEAFF. For the CDR3, the DNA is TGTGCCAGCAGTTTATTAGGCAGGGTGGGGACTGAAGCTTTCTTT.

This rearrangement joins TRBV28 to TRBJ2-3; no clear D gene. The CDR3 sequence is 13 residues long. Between the trimmed V and J ends, which lost 2 bases and 10 bases, there was a span of 13 bases. Germline CDR1 reads MDHEN; CDR2 reads SYDVKM. The DNA of the CDR3 is TGTGCCAGCAGTTTAGCCATACAGTCGGCGCAGTATTTT. Residues: CASSLAIQSAQYF.

This clone came up once. The chain has TRBV7-2 and TRBJ2-3; TRBD2 agrees at 7 bases. Unmatched junction bases numbered 5, after V lost 3 bases and J lost 5 bases. CDR3 length: 14 amino acids. CDR1 and CDR2 from the germline V gene are SGHTA and FQGNSA. The DNA for the CDR3 is TGTGCCAGCAGCTTGGGCGGGGGAGTAGATACGCAGTATTTT. Its protein is CASSLGGGVDTQYF.

The chain uses TRBV7-2 and TRBJ2-2; D not resolved. The CDR3 loop spans 14 amino acids. V lost 4 bases to trimming and J lost 7 bases, with 13 bases between them. Germline CDR1 is SGHTA and CDR2 is FQGNSA. The CDR3, as DNA: TGTGCCAGCAGCTCCGGTCCCCGAGTCGGGGAGCTGTTTTTT. This sequence encodes CASSSGPRVGELFF.

This chain uses TRBV28 with TRBJ2-3; TRBD1 matches at 10 bases. The CDR3 runs 16 residues. Trimming at V came to 6 bases and at J to 6 bases, leaving 12 bases not matched to a gene. Germline V CDR1 and CDR2: MDHEN, SYDVKM. CDR3 coding DNA: TGTGCCAGCAGACAAAGGGAAGGACAGGGGGGCGATACGCAGTATTTT. Translated: CASRQREGQGGDTQYF.

The chain carries TRBV19 and TRBJ2-1; TRBD1 matches 8 bases. Germline V gene sequence: CDR1 LNHDA, CDR2 SQIVND (reference sequence). V was clipped by 5 bases and J by 8 bases; unmatched bases: 8. The CDR3 is 14 amino acids. CDR3 sequence: CASSSRTGSDEQFF. The CDR3 DNA is TGTGCCAGTAGTTCCCGGACAGGGTCCGATGAGCAGTTCTTC.

This rearrangement joins TRBV28 to TRBJ2-7, with 9 bases fitting TRBD1. The V gene end was trimmed by 8 bases and the J gene end by 6 bases; junction bases not matched to a gene: 11. CDR3 length equals 14 residues. Germline V gives CDR1 MDHEN, CDR2 SYDVKM. The CDR3 DNA is TGTGCCAGCTTTGCCCGGGACAGGGTCCCCGAGCAGTACTTC. As protein: CASFARDRVPEQYF.

The chain recombines TRBV9 with TRBJ2-2, with 10 nucleotides matching TRBD2. CDR1 is SGDLS, CDR2 YYNGEE, per germline. This CDR3 spans 18 amino acids. V lost 3 bases to trimming and J lost 4 bases; unmatched junction nucleotides: 12. The CDR3 DNA follows: TGTGCCAGCAGCGCCCTAGCGGGGGCCTACTTTGGCACCGGGGAGCTGTTTTTT. Residues: CASSALAGAYFGTGELFF.

The chain is built from TRBV5-1 and TRBJ2-1; unclear D gene. The CDR3 length is 12 residues. Germline-derived CDR1 and CDR2 are SGHRS and YFSETQ. The V end lost 0 bases, the J end lost 11 bases, and 9 bases lay between the germline ends. CDR3 loop: CASSLEARKQFF. The CDR3 DNA reads TGCGCCAGCAGCTTGGAAGCGCGGAAGCAGTTCTTC.

The chain couples TRBV5-1 to TRBJ1-4; D possibly corresponds to TRBD1 (5 bases). CDR1 SGHRS and CDR2 YFSETQ come from the germline V gene. Trimming stripped 2 bases from V and 7 bases from J, with 15 bases between. The CDR3 totals 15 residues. The CDR3 coding sequence is TGCGCCAGCAGCTTTCAAGGGGCTAGCGGTGAAAAACTGTTTTTT. The encoded protein is CASSFQGASGEKLFF.

The V call is TRBV5-1, the J call TRBJ2-3; tentatively, D is TRBD2 (5 bases). The ends were cut back, 0 bases at V and 0 bases at J, with 8 bases in the middle. Looked up from germline, CDR1 is SGHRS and CDR2 is YFSETQ. The CDR3 runs to 15 residues. The CDR3 loop reads CASSLAGVSTDTQYF. CDR3 DNA sequence: TGCGCCAGCAGCTTGGCCGGGGTTAGCACAGATACGCAGTATTTT.

V and J are TRBV5-4 and TRBJ2-3, with 7 bases aligning to TRBD1. V was clipped by 5 bases and J by 0 bases; unmatched bases: 3. The germline V gene encodes CDR1 SGHNT and CDR2 YYREEE (reference sequence). The CDR3 extends over 14 amino acids. Here the CDR3 reads CASRPDRSTDTQYF. For the CDR3, the DNA is TGTGCCAGCAGACCGGACAGGAGCACAGATACGCAGTATTTT. The variable domain in full, completed from reference TRBV5-4 and TRBJ2-3, reads ETGVTQSPTHLIKTRGQQVTLRCSSQSGHNTVSWYQQALGQGPQFIFQYYREEENGRGNFPPRFSGLQFPNYSSELNVNALELDDSALYLCASRPDRSTDTQYFGPGTRLTVL.

The V gene is TRBV7-2, the J gene TRBJ1-5; 8 positions agree with TRBD1. Trimming at V came to 2 bases and at J to 3 bases, leaving 9 bases not matched to a gene. CDR3 length equals 17 residues. CDR1 and CDR2 from the germline V gene are SGHTA and FQGNSA. The CDR3 nucleotides read TGTGCCAGCAGCTTAAGGGGTGGACAGGGCGCCAATCAGCCCCAGCATTTT. It is translated as CASSLRGGQGANQPQHF.

The chain carries TRBV7-9 and TRBJ2-1, with 11 bases lining up with TRBD2. The germline CDR1 and CDR2 sequences are SEHNR and FQNEAQ (reference sequence). The V and J ends lost 5 bases and 7 bases, in that order; junction bases with no gene match: 13. The length of the CDR3 is 17 residues. CDR3 region: CASSRGTSGRANNEQFF. Here the CDR3 DNA reads TGTGCCAGCAGCAGGGGGACTAGCGGTAGAGCCAATAATGAGCAGTTCTTC.

The J gene is TRBJ2-5, the V gene TRBV18; 9 positions match TRBD1. Germline V gene sequence: CDR1 KGHSH, CDR2 LQKENI. Trimming took 3 bases from V and 3 from J; bases not matched to a gene: 5. The CDR3 loop spans 15 amino acids. In DNA, the CDR3 is TGTGCCAGCTCACCGTGGACAGGGGACGAAGAGACCCAGTACTTC. It translates to CASSPWTGDEETQYF.

This chain connects TRBV27 to TRBJ1-1, with 9 positions matching TRBD1. CDR1 is MNHEY, CDR2 SMNVEV, per germline (reference sequence). The CDR3 length is 14 residues. The V gene end was trimmed by 3 bases and the J gene end by 7 bases; junction bases not matched to a gene: 6. CDR3 DNA: TGTGCCAGCAGTTTCAGAAGGGACAGGGTTGAAGCTTTCTTT. Amino acid sequence: CASSFRRDRVEAFF.

The rearrangement uses TRBV30 and TRBJ2-1, with no clear D. The CDR3 extends over 14 amino acids. Trimming pared 1 base from V and 6 bases from J, leaving 13 bases between. CDR1 is GTSNPN and CDR2 is SVGIG in the germline V gene (reference sequence). DNA for the CDR3: TGTGCCTGGAGTGCTGGGATTTTTACCAATGAGCAGTTCTTC. This encodes CAWSAGIFTNEQFF. The full variable domain, its missing parts supplied by reference TRBV30 and TRBJ2-1, is SQTIHQWPATLVQPVGSPLSLECTVEGTSNPNLYWYRQAAGRGLQLLFYSVGIGQISSEVPQNLSASRPQDRQFILSSKKLLLSDSGFYLCAWSAGIFTNEQFFGPGTRLTVL.

The chain recombines TRBV2 with TRBJ1-5, with D hard to call. This CDR3 spans 13 amino acids. Trimming removed 8 bases from V and 6 bases from J, with 14 bases in between. Germline lookup yields CDR1 SNHLY and CDR2 FYNNEI. The CDR3 DNA follows: TGTGCCAGCCACCGGAGGCTGAGTCAGCCCCAGCATTTT. Translated: CASHRRLSQPQHF. Together with reference TRBV2 and TRBJ1-5, the CDR3 gives the full variable domain: EPEVTQTPSHQVTQMGQEVILRCVPISNHLYFYWYRQILGQKVEFLVSFYNNEISEKSEIFDDQFSVERPDGSNFTLKIRSTKLEDSAMYFCASHRRLSQPQHFGDGTRLSIL.

The chain is built from TRBV5-1 and TRBJ2-5; 12 bases align to TRBD1. There are 16 residues in the CDR3. CDR1 is SGHRS, CDR2 YFSETQ, per germline. Trimming cost V 4 bases and J 4 bases; bases outside gene matches: 8. CDR3 nucleotides: TGCGCCAGCAGCCCCGGGACAGGGGGCGCCCCAGAGACCCAGTACTTC. This sequence encodes CASSPGTGGAPETQYF.

This chain links TRBV11-3 with TRBJ2-6; the D gene is possibly TRBD2 (5 bases). The length of the CDR3 is 19 residues. Germline V gene sequence: CDR1 SGHNT, CDR2 YENEEA. V was pared by 3 bases and J by 0 bases, with 18 bases between. CDR3 residues: CASSLFHAGAYSGANVLTF. The CDR3 nucleotides read TGTGCCAGCAGCTTGTTCCATGCGGGTGCTTACTCTGGGGCCAACGTCCTGACTTTC.

The rearrangement links TRBV6-5 to TRBJ1-2; TRBD1 is a possible D gene (6 bases). This CDR3 is built from 15 residues. V was cut by 0 bases and J by 7 bases, with 15 bases left in between. In germline, CDR1 is MNHEY, CDR2 SVGAGI. The CDR3 DNA follows: TGTGCCAGCAGTTACTCGACGGGGGGCGCTCCTGGCTACACCTTC. Amino acid sequence: CASSYSTGGAPGYTF.

The chain carries TRBV5-8 and TRBJ2-4; TRBD2 agrees at 16 bases. Germline CDR1 reads SGHTS; CDR2 reads YDEGEE. The junction had 14 bases not matched to a gene; V was cut back by 4 bases and J by 7 bases. The CDR3 contains 19 residues. The CDR3 loop reads CASSPGLAGGAGPRNIQYF. The CDR3 DNA is TGTGCCAGCAGCCCGGGACTAGCGGGGGGGGCCGGGCCGCGTAACATTCAGTACTTC. Filled out from reference TRBV5-8 and TRBJ2-4, the complete variable domain reads EAGVTQSPTHLIKTRGQQATLRCSPISGHTSVYWYQQALGLGLQFLLWYDEGEERNRGNFPPRFSGRQFPNYSSELNVNALELEDSALYLCASSPGLAGGAGPRNIQYFGAGTRLSVL.

The chain combines TRBV7-9 with TRBJ2-2; 11 nucleotides agree with TRBD2. The J segment lost 7 bases and the V segment lost 3 bases, leaving 13 bases of the junction unmatched. CDR1 and CDR2 from the germline V gene are SEHNR and FQNEAQ (reference sequence). The CDR3 runs 18 residues. CDR3 residues: CASSFPLAGATVSGELFF. CDR3 nucleotides: TGTGCCAGCAGCTTCCCACTAGCGGGGGCCACCGTTAGCGGGGAGCTGTTTTTT.

V gene TRBV11-3 combines with J gene TRBJ2-3; D not certain. The V end lost 4 bases, the J end lost 2 bases, and 16 bases lay between the germline ends. CDR1 and CDR2 (germline): SGHNT, YENEEA. The CDR3 is 16 amino acids. DNA for the CDR3: TGTGCCAGCAGCTCCGGATCTCAAACAACCACAGATACGCAGTATTTT. It encodes CASSSGSQTTTDTQYF.

The rearrangement uses TRBV7-8 and TRBJ2-2; a possible D gene is TRBD2 (5 bases). Trimming cost V 0 bases and J 2 bases, with 10 bases left between them. Germline assignment: CDR1 SGHVS and CDR2 FQNEAQ. The length of the CDR3 is 16 residues. CDR3 sequence: CASSLAFTSNTGELFF. CDR3 sequence (DNA): TGTGCCAGCAGCTTAGCGTTCACTAGTAACACCGGGGAGCTGTTTTTT.

The genes are TRBV11-1 and TRBJ2-6, with D possibly TRBD1 on 6 matching bases. V lost 5 bases and J lost 0, with 11 bases in between. Germline lookup yields CDR1 SGHAT and CDR2 FQDESV (reference sequence). CDR3 length: 16 amino acids. This chain's CDR3 is CASSLGQTSGANVLTF. CDR3 coding DNA: TGTGCCAGCAGCCTTGGACAGACCTCTGGGGCCAACGTCCTGACTTTC.